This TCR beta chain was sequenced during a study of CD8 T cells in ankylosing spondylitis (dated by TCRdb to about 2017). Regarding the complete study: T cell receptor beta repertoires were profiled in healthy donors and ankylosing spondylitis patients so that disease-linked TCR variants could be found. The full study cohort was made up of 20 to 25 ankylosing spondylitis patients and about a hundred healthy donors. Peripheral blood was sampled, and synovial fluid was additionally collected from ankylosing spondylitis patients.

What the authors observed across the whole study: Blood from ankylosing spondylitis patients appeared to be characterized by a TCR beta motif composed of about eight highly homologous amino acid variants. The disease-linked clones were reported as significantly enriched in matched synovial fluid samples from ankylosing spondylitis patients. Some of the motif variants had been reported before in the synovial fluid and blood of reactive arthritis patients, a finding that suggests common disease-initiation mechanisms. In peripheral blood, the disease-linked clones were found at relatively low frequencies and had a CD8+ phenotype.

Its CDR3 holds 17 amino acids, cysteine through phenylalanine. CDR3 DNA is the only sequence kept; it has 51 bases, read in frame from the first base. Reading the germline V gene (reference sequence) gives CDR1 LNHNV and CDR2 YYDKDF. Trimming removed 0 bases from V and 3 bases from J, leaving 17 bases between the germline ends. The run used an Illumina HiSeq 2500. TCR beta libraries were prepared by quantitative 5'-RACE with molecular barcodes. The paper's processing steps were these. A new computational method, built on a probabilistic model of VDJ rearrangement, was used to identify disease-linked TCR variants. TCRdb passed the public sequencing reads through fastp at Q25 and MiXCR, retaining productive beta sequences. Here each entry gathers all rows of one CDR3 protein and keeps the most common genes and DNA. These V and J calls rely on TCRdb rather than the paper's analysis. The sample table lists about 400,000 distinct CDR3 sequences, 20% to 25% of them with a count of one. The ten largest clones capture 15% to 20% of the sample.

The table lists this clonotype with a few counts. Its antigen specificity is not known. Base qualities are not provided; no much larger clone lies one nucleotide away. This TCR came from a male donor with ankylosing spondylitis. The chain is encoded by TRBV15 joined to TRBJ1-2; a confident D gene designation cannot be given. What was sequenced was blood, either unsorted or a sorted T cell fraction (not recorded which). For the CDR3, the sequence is CATSRDFKDLQHYGYTF. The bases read TGTGCCACCAGCAGAGATTTTAAGGATCTGCAACACTATGGCTACACCTTC.